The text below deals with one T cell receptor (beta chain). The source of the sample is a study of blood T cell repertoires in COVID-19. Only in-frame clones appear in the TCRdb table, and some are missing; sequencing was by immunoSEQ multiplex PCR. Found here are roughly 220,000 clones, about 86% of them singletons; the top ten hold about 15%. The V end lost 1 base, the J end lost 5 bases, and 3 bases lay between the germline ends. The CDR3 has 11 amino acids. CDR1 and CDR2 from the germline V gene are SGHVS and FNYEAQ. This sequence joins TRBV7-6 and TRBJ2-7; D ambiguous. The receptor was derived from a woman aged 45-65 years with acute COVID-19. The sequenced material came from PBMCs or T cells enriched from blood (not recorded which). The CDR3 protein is CASSLGNEQYF. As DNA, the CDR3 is TGTGCCAGCAGCTTAGGTAACGAGCAGTACTTC.